A single sample gave rise to the 11 T cell receptor beta chains below, sequenced in a study of OX40 agonist ivuxolimab in advanced cancers. Generated by immunoSEQ multiplex PCR, the TCRdb table keeps only in-frame clones and is missing some. This table has about 23,000 clones, around 79% appearing once. This material consisted of CD4+ or CD8+ T cells sorted from blood, taken in a trial of the OX40 agonist ivuxolimab. Receptor source: an adult with an advanced solid tumor such as melanoma, head and neck, liver or kidney cancer.

The gene calls are TRBV28 and TRBJ2-2; possible D gene TRBD2, 5 bases. Germline values: CDR1 MDHEN, CDR2 SYDVKM. This CDR3 comprises 16 residues. Between the trimmed V and J ends, which lost 10 bases and 0 bases, there was a span of 18 bases. CDR3 sequence: CATKRWTSANTGELFF. Written as DNA, the CDR3 is TGTGCCACCAAAAGATGGACTTCCGCGAACACCGGGGAGCTGTTTTTT.

Judged by abundance, this clone is medium-sized. The chain couples TRBV27 to TRBJ2-7; possible D gene TRBD2, 6 bases. V lost 5 bases and J lost 5, with 19 bases in between. The germline V gene encodes CDR1 MNHEY and CDR2 SMNVEV (reference sequence). The CDR3 consists of 15 residues. The CDR3 DNA sequence: TGTGCCAGCAGTCTCGGGACTCTGGCTGGCCACGAGCAGTACTTC. This translates into CASSLGTLAGHEQYF.

The rearrangement links TRBV5-6 to TRBJ2-3; 8 nucleotides line up with TRBD1. The J segment lost 3 bases and the V segment lost 6 bases, leaving 12 bases of the junction unmatched. Germline CDR1 reads SGHDT; CDR2 reads YYEEEE. The CDR3 loop spans 16 amino acids. CDR3 coding DNA: TGTGCCAGCAATCGGCCCAACAGGGGGAGGACAGATACGCAGTATTTT. Amino acid sequence: CASNRPNRGRTDTQYF.

The V and J genes are TRBV28 and TRBJ2-7; 15 bases line up with TRBD2. Germline V CDR1 and CDR2: MDHEN, SYDVKM. The CDR3 has 17 residues. The J segment lost 3 bases and the V segment lost 4 bases, leaving 7 bases of the junction unmatched. The CDR3 loop is CASSSSGLAGGYYEQYF. DNA for the CDR3: TGTGCCAGCAGTTCATCGGGACTAGCGGGGGGATACTACGAGCAGTACTTC. Supplemented by reference TRBV28 and TRBJ2-7, the full variable domain reads DVKVTQSSRYLVKRTGEKVFLECVQDMDHENMFWYRQDPGLGLRLIYFSYDVKMKEKGDIPEGYSVSREKKERFSLILESASTNQTSMYLCASSSSGLAGGYYEQYFGPGTRLTVT.

This rearrangement joins TRBV19 to TRBJ2-5; a possible D gene is TRBD2 (7 bases). The V gene's germline CDR1 is LNHDA and CDR2 SQIVND (reference sequence). V shed 1 base and J shed 5 bases, with 17 bases lying between them. This CDR3 is built from 16 residues. CDR3 bases: TGTGCCAGTAGTATAGGTTTTCGGGGGGACATCGAGACCCAGTACTTC. Amino acids: CASSIGFRGDIETQYF.

The chain uses TRBV27 and TRBJ2-7; the D gene is possibly TRBD1 (6 bases). This CDR3 has 12 residues. Germline V CDR1 and CDR2: MNHEY, SMNVEV (reference sequence). V lost 6 bases and J lost 5, with 11 bases in between. The CDR3 here is CASRQGTHEQYF. The CDR3 DNA is TGTGCCAGCAGACAGGGTACGCACGAGCAGTACTTC.

V is TRBV28 and J is TRBJ1-4; 8 bases line up with TRBD1. Losses at the gene ends were 6 bases for V and 10 bases for J; bases not matched to a gene: 19. Germline V lookup: CDR1 MDHEN, CDR2 SYDVKM. The CDR3 spans 17 residues. CDR3 protein: CASSPAGQGVRGGKLFF. In nucleotides, the CDR3 is TGTGCCAGCAGCCCAGCAGGACAGGGTGTCCGGGGGGGAAAACTGTTTTTT. The full variable domain, in which reference TRBV28 and TRBJ1-4 provide the parts outside the CDR3, is DVKVTQSSRYLVKRTGEKVFLECVQDMDHENMFWYRQDPGLGLRLIYFSYDVKMKEKGDIPEGYSVSREKKERFSLILESASTNQTSMYLCASSPAGQGVRGGKLFFGSGTQLSVL.

V and J are TRBV4-1 and TRBJ2-3; D not certain. V lost 1 base and J 0 bases, leaving 11 bases between the germline ends. The CDR3 has 16 residues. CDR1 MGHRA and CDR2 YSYEKL come from the germline V gene. Here the CDR3 DNA reads TGCGCCAGCAGCCAAGTTCTGGTCACCAGCACAGATACGCAGTATTTT. It codes for CASSQVLVTSTDTQYF.

The J gene is TRBJ2-1, the V gene TRBV30, with D possibly being TRBD1 or TRBD2 (5 bases each). There are 17 residues in the CDR3. Between the trimmed V and J ends, which lost 0 bases and 7 bases, there was a span of 22 bases. The germline V gene has CDR1 GTSNPN and CDR2 SVGIG (reference sequence). The CDR3 sequence is CAWSVLGVIVSDNEQFF. CDR3 sequence (DNA): TGTGCCTGGAGTGTGTTGGGGGTTATAGTCTCGGATAATGAGCAGTTCTTC. Full variable domain (missing parts from reference TRBV30 and TRBJ2-1): SQTIHQWPATLVQPVGSPLSLECTVEGTSNPNLYWYRQAAGRGLQLLFYSVGIGQISSEVPQNLSASRPQDRQFILSSKKLLLSDSGFYLCAWSVLGVIVSDNEQFFGPGTRLTVL.

This clone was seen just once. The chain carries TRBV18 and TRBJ1-6, with TRBD1 matching 8 bases. After removal of 2 bases from V and 9 bases from J, the junction contained 6 bases not matched to a gene. This CDR3 has 15 amino acids. The germline CDR1 and CDR2 sequences are KGHSH and LQKENI. The CDR3 DNA follows: TGTGCCAGCTCACCAACTCAGGGGGCGGCTTCACCCCTCCACTTT. Encoded protein: CASSPTQGAASPLHF.

The chain joins TRBV14 to TRBJ1-2; D remains ambiguous. The CDR3 covers 14 residues. The ends were cut back, 1 base at V and 8 bases at J, with 14 bases in the middle. Per germline, CDR1 SGHDN and CDR2 FVKESK. The CDR3 here is CASSQAGAVGGYTF. In DNA, the CDR3 is TGTGCCAGCAGCCAAGCGGGAGCGGTCGGGGGCTACACCTTC.